This TCR beta chain was sequenced in a study of T cell responses to AZD1222 COVID-19 vaccine. Regarding the study as a whole: Baseline seropositives among AZD1222 recipients totaled only 5 to 7. Donors were largely white British and mainly female; clonal diversity was possibly underestimated. All repertoire sampling was performed exclusively after the peak T cell response.

For this clone: No antigen is known for it.

Trimming shortened V by 5 bases and J by 7 bases, and 16 bases separated the two germline ends. The CDR3 spans 14 residues. Per germline, CDR1 SGDLS and CDR2 YYNGEE. TCRdb's copy holds only in-frame clones and misses some; the assay was immunoSEQ multiplex PCR. The table records roughly 130,000 clones, 88% of them present only once. The receptor was isolated from an adult in good health. The gene calls are TRBV9 and TRBJ2-1; D is uncertain. Specimen: peripheral blood, collected on day 0 of MenACWY control vaccination. CDR3 residues: CASSQELMLNEQFF. The CDR3 bases are TGTGCCAGCAGTCAGGAACTAATGTTGAATGAGCAGTTCTTC.